This T cell receptor (beta chain) was observed in a study of shared clonotypes between healthy human individuals (dated by TCRdb to the early 2020s). Context from the whole study: A couple of women and a few men aged 18 to 49 years were included in the cohort. For each donor, CD4 naive and CD4 memory were each given three plates, CD8 naive was given two plates, and CD8 memory was given one plate. The study deeply sequenced blood TCR repertoires of five healthy adults to estimate repertoire size and the extent of clonotype sharing between individuals. Libraries were prepared and TCR repertoires were sequenced by different laboratories using diverse techniques, in order to increase sequencing depth and limit assay-specific biases. Per donor, leukapheresis produced somewhere between about 0.94 and 10 billion PBMCs. The study at large found these results: The small number of donors limited the genetic and exposure-history diversity represented. Naive subsets generally had larger estimated clonotype richness than memory subsets. About 5% of naive CD4, around 3.5% of naive CD8, approximately 2.2% of memory CD4, and about 0.4% of memory CD8 clonotypes were shared across several donors. Compared with non-shared clonotypes, clonotypes shared by all four sorted-subset donors had higher generation probabilities. Rarefaction of sorted-subset datasets indicated incomplete sequencing despite the large sequencing depth. Only blood was sampled, and tissue TCR repertoires likely differ from those in blood. Pairwise subsampling indicated that sequencing depth was expected to affect the degree of clonotype sharing among donors.

TCR CDR3 regions were amplified from genomic DNA by multiplex PCR using the deep immunoSEQ assay. Extracted genomic DNA from each cell subset was distributed evenly across all wells of several immunoSEQ 96-well plates, and each plate was treated as a replicate. For sorted subsets, around 200 ng genomic DNA, equal to 30,000 or so T cell genomes, was loaded into each replicate PCR. The purified libraries were quantified using a Qubit 3.0 fluorometer, sized with a Bioanalyzer 2100, and then quantified again using the KAPA Library Quantification kit. Each immunoSEQ 96-well plate was sequenced on its own single-read 150-cycle Illumina NextSeq 550 flow cell. Per the source publication's procedure: The immunoSEQ output contained only junctional sequences without quality scores, so filtering could not match that applied to full-length reads. Sequences were annotated with PyIR, a Python wrapper for IgBLAST v1.9, using IMGT germline references to assign V/J genes and CDR3. Reads were filtered out if the reads had weak V/J assignments (E-value above 1e-6), no CDR3, stop codons, out-of-frame junctions, or ambiguous translated residues. V3J clonotypes were defined by identical inferred V gene, J gene, and CDR3 amino acid sequence. Percentage overlap between repertoires was calculated by dividing the number of shared unique clonotypes by the size of the smaller repertoire. Three approaches were used to assess repertoire richness: RTK rarefaction, the Chao1 estimator, and Recon v2.1 estimates of unobserved clonotypes. OLGA was used to compute generation probabilities for all TCRbeta clonotypes that the gDNA method yielded from a handful of donors. Imported from immuneACCESS, the table was reduced by TCRdb to in-frame sequences with V and J called. These copies leave out some clones; in studies compared against another copy, an unresolved V gene accounts for under half, and the cause of the remainder is not known. For V, J and clone size, that table is used; D and trimming come from the DNA. In this sample the table shows approximately 2,200,000 clones, 90% to 95% of which occur a single time. About 1.5% of the sample is held by the ten biggest clonotypes.

CD8 naive samples were obtained by positive selection for CCR7 among CD45RO-negative cells, yielding a CD45RA+CCR7+ population from which TemRA cells were excluded. Healthy HIV-negative adults with no recently reported acute infections or vaccinations were included as donors. Every donor was a Caucasian adult living in Nashville, Tennessee, USA. After blood collection by leukapheresis, PBMCs were isolated using Ficoll-Histopaque density gradient centrifugation and then cryopreserved in the vapor phase of liquid nitrogen. Purity and quantity of every magnetically sorted T cell population were checked by analytical flow cytometry. Genomic DNA was isolated from each sorted fraction and quantified by UV absorbance on a Nanodrop 2000c. With regard to this clone: There is no known antigen for this receptor. No much larger clonotype is one base removed from it; base qualities were not supplied.

Trimming takes 2 bases from V and 5 bases from J, and the germline ends sit 15 bases apart. As encoded in the germline V gene, CDR1 is MDHEN while CDR2 is SYDVKM. The CDR3 has 15 amino acids, counting the end cysteine and phenylalanine. This entry keeps only the CDR3 DNA: 45 bases, framed from base 1. This clonotype was obtained from a man aged 18 to 29 in good health. Some clones in this sample may be carry-over from other donors' samples. Sequencing used naive CD8+ T cells from PBMCs. Taken with the paper, the label for cell subset or site translates to: CD45RA+CCR7+. The rearrangement joined TRBV28 to TRBJ1-1; matching of 5 bases hints at TRBD1 as the D gene. The CDR3 reads as follows: CASSLNIGTATEAFF. The DNA reads as follows: TGTGCCAGCAGTTTAAATATAGGGACGGCGACTGAAGCTTTCTTT.